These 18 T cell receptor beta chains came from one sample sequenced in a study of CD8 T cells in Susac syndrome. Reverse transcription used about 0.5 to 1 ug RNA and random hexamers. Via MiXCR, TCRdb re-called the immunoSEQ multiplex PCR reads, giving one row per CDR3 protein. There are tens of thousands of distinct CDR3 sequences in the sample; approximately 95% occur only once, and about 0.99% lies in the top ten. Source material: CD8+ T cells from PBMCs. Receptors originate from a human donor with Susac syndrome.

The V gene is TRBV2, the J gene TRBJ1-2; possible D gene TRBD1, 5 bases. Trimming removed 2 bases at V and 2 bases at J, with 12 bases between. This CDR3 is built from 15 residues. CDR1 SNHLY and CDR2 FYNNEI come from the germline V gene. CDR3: CASSERDSENYGYTF. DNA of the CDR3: TGTGCCAGCAGTGAACGAGACAGTGAGAACTATGGCTACACCTTC.

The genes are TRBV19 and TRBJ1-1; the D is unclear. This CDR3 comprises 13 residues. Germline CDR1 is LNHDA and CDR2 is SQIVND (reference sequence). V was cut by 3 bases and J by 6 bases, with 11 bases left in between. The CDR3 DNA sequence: TGTGCCAGTAGTATGGGCCTAGCGGCTGAAGCTTTCTTT. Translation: CASSMGLAAEAFF.

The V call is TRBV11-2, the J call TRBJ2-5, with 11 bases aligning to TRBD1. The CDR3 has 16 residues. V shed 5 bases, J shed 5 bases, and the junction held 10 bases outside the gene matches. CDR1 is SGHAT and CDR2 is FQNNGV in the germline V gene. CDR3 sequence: CASSLFGTGGMETQYF. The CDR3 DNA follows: TGTGCCAGCAGCCTATTCGGGACAGGGGGAATGGAGACCCAGTACTTC.

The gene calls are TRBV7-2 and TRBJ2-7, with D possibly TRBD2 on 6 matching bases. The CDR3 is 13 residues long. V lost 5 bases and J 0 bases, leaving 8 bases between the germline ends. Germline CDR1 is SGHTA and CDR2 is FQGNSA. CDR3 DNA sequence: TGTGCCAGCAGCGAGGGACTCTCCTACGAGCAGTACTTC. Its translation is CASSEGLSYEQYF.

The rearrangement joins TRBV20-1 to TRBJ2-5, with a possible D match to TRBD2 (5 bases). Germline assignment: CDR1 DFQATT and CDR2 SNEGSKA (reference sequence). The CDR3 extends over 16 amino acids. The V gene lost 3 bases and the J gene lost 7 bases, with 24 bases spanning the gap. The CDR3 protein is CSASSIGLITPGTQYF. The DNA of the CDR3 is TGCAGTGCTAGCTCAATAGGACTCATAACCCCCGGGACCCAGTACTTC.

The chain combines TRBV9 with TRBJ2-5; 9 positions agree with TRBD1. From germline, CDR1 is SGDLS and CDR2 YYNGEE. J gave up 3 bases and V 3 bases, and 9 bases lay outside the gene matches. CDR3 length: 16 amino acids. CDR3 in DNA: TGTGCCAGCAGCGAATCGTGGGGACAGGGAAAAGAGACCCAGTACTTC. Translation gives CASSESWGQGKETQYF.

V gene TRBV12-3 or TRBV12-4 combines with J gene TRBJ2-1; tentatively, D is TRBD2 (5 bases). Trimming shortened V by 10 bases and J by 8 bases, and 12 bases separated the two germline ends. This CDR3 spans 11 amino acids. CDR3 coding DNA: TGTGCCACGAGGGAGAGACATGAGCAGTTCTTC. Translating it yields CATRERHEQFF.

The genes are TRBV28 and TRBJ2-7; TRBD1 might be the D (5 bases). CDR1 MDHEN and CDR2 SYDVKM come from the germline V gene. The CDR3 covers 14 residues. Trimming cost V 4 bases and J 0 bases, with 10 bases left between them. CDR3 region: CASSYRQSSYEQYF. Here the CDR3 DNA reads TGTGCCAGCAGTTATCGACAGTCCTCCTACGAGCAGTACTTC.

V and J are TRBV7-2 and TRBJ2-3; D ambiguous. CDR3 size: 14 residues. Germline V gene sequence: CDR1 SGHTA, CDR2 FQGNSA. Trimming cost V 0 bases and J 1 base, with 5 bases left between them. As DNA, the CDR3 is TGTGCCAGCAGCTTAGCCTACGGCACAGATACGCAGTATTTT. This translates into CASSLAYGTDTQYF.

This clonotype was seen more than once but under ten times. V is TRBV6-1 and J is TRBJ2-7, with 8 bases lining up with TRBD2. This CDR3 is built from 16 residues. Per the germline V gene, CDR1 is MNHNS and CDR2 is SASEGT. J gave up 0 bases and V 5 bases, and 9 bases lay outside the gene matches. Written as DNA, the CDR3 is TGTGCCAGCAGTAGAGTACTAGCGGCTTACTCCTACGAGCAGTACTTC. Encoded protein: CASSRVLAAYSYEQYF.

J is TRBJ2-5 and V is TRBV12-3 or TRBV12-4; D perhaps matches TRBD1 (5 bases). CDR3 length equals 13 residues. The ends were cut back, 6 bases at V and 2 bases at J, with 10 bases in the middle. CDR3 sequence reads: CASRPTEQETQYF. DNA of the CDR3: TGTGCCAGCAGGCCGACAGAGCAAGAGACCCAGTACTTC.

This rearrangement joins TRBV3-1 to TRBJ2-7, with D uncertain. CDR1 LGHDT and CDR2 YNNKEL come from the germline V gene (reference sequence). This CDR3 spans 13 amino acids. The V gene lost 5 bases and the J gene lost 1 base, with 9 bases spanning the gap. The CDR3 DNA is TGTGCCAGCAGCACAGCTGAATCCTACGAGCAGTACTTC. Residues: CASSTAESYEQYF.

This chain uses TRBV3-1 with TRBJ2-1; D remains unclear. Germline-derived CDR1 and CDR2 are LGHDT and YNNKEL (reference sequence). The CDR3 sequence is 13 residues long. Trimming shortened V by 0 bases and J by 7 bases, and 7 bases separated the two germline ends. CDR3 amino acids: CASSQDGLNEQFF. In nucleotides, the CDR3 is TGTGCCAGCAGCCAAGATGGGTTGAATGAGCAGTTCTTC.

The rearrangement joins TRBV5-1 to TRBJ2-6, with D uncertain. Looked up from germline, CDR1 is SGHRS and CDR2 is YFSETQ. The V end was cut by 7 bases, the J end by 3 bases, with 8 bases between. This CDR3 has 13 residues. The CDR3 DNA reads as TGCGCCAGCGCTCAAGGTGGGGCCAACGTCCTGACTTTC. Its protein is CASAQGGANVLTF.

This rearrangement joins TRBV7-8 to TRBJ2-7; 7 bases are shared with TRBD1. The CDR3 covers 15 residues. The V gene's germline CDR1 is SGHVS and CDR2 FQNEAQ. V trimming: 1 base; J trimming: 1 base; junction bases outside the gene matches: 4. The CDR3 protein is CASSLEGAVSYEQYF. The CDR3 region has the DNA TGTGCCAGCAGCTTAGAGGGGGCGGTTTCCTACGAGCAGTACTTC.

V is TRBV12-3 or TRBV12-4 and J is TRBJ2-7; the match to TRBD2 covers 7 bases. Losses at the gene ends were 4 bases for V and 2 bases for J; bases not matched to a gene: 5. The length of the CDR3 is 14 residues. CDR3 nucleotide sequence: TGTGCCAGCAGTTCCGGGACTAAGACCTACGAGCAGTACTTC. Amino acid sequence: CASSSGTKTYEQYF.

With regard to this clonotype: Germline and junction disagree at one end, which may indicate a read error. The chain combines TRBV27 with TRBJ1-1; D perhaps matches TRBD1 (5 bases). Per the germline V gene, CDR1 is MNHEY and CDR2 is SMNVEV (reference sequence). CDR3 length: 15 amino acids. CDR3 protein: CASSFPGERSTEAFF. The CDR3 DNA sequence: TGTGCCAGCAGTTTTCCGGGGGAAAGGAGCACTGAGGCTTTCTTT.

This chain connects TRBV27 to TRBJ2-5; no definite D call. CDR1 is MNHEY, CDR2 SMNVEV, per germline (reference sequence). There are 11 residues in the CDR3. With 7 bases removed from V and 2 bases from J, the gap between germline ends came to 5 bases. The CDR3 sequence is CASTPQETQYF. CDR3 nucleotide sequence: TGTGCCAGCACTCCTCAAGAGACCCAGTACTTC.